The entry below gives a single T cell receptor beta chain sequence along with its context. What it recognizes is unknown. Compared with germline, one end of the junction differs, possibly owing to a read error. This sample is part of a study of tumor-infiltrating lymphocytes in primary liver carcinoma. Findings and limits, study-wide: Tumor-adjacent and tumor-blood pairs showed less overlap than tumor region pairs.

Co-extracting RNA and DNA was done with about 17-30 mg of unsorted bulk tissue as input. Every tumor yielded five separate sampled regions. With a constant-region primer, TCR beta cDNA was made from roughly 500 ng of total RNA. It was through three nested multiplex PCR rounds of slightly modified ARM-PCR that TCR beta libraries arose. TCRdb re-called the multiplex PCR reads with MiXCR, one entry per CDR3 protein. The sample holds 100,000 to 150,000 distinct CDR3 sequences, 55% to 65% seen once. The clonotype comes from a woman aged 60 to 75 with primary liver carcinoma and hepatitis B virus infection. Sequenced material: liver tumor tissue from sampling region 1. Subset: tumor region T1, superior pole.

DNA for the CDR3: TGTTCCAGCAGCTTAGAACCGGCTAGCCAGGCCATTCAATACTTC. Its protein is CSSSLEPASQAIQYF. The chain recombines TRBV11-2 with TRBJ2-4; D perhaps matches TRBD2 (5 bases). CDR1 is SGHAT, CDR2 FQNNGV, per germline. The CDR3 is made up of 15 amino acids. Full variable domain (outside the CDR3, taken from reference TRBV11-2 and TRBJ2-4): EAGVAQSPRYKIIEKRQSVAFWCNPISGHATLYWYQQILGQGPKLLIQFQNNGVVDDSQLPKDRFSAERLKGVDSTLKIQPAKLEDSAVYLCSSSLEPASQAIQYFGAGTRLSVL.